This TCR beta chain came from a study of T cell responses to AZD1222 COVID-19 vaccine. Study-wide points: The study sampled repertoires only after the peak T cell response. Researchers report vaccine-associated CD4 TCRs spanning spike, with dominance at 160-218 and 743-854. The sample set comprised mostly white British donors with more females, and clonal diversity was possibly underestimated.

With regard to this clone: Its specificity is not known.

Method: immunoSEQ multiplex PCR; TCRdb's copy keeps in-frame clones and lacks some. The profile covers some 74,000 clones, with about 90% appearing a single time and over 1.2% taken by the ten largest. The CDR3 has 14 residues. Germline V gene lookup returns CDR1 SNHLY and CDR2 FYNNEI. V was clipped by 0 bases and J by 6 bases, with 8 bases between them. The J gene is TRBJ2-2, the V gene TRBV2; TRBD1 is a possible D gene (5 bases). This clonotype was sampled from an adult who received the AZD1222 COVID-19 vaccine. The material was peripheral blood, obtained 28 days after the second AZD1222 dose. The CDR3 DNA follows: TGTGCCAGCAGTGAAGCGGAAGGGGCCGGGGAGCTGTTTTTT. Encoded protein: CASSEAEGAGELFF.